This T cell receptor (beta chain) is from a study of blood T cell repertoires in COVID-19. Study background: Sites across the United States, Italy and Spain contributed samples from acute and convalescent COVID-19. In each case, the material was cDNA or gDNA derived from T cells, B-cell-depleted T cells, or PBMCs.

The CDR3 is 16 amino acids. Germline assignment: CDR1 SEHNR and CDR2 FQNEAQ (reference sequence). After removal of 7 bases from V and 5 bases from J, the junction contained 16 bases not matched to a gene. This clone showed up just once. Per the original methods: It was from reference gene primer amplification that nucleated cell counts were estimated. Repertoires were generated with immunoSEQ multiplex PCR, while TCRdb's copy carries only in-frame clones and drops some. That table supplies the V and J calls and clone size; D and trimming were determined from the DNA. The sample contains roughly 150,000 clones, 80% to 90% of which appear only once.

The rearrangement uses TRBV7-9 and TRBJ2-7, with 8 nucleotides matching TRBD2. The TCR sequence derives from a woman in her sixties with active COVID-19. Material for sequencing was peripheral blood. The CDR3 sequence: CASTILDTGGTHEQYF. CDR3 nucleotides: TGTGCCAGCACCATCCTGGACACGGGAGGGACCCACGAGCAGTACTTC.